This passage covers 31 T cell receptor beta chains from one sample sequenced in a study of blood T cell repertoires in COVID-19. Using immunoSEQ multiplex PCR, the repertoire was profiled, and TCRdb retains in-frame clones only, with some absent. The repertoire includes just under 70,000 clones, 86% of them detected once, and less than 9% sits in the top ten. The specimen was peripheral blood. All receptors come from a man aged 25-45 years with acute or convalescent COVID-19.

The chain is built from TRBV20-1 and TRBJ2-7; D unclear. CDR3 length: 11 amino acids. Trimming left V 4 bases short and J 2 bases short, with 6 bases between. Germline V CDR1 and CDR2: DFQATT, SNEGSKA (reference sequence). The CDR3, as DNA: TGCAGTGCTACTAGGACCTACGAGCAGTACTTC. Residues: CSATRTYEQYF.

The rearrangement links TRBV27 to TRBJ2-3; weak D call: TRBD2 (5 bases). Germline V gene data show CDR1 as MNHEY and CDR2 as SMNVEV (reference sequence). The V gene lost 5 bases and the J gene lost 7 bases, with 16 bases spanning the gap. The CDR3 spans 14 residues. The CDR3 sequence: CASSTTRVTNTQYF. DNA of the CDR3: TGTGCCAGCAGTACCACTAGGGTGACGAATACGCAGTATTTT.

For the CDR3, the DNA is TGTGCCAGCAGCCGAAGGACTACCTACGAGCAGTACTTC. This gives the protein CASSRRTTYEQYF. The gene calls are TRBV5-6 and TRBJ2-7; D perhaps matches TRBD2 (6 bases). From germline, CDR1 is SGHDT and CDR2 YYEEEE. The CDR3 totals 13 residues. Trimming left V 4 bases short and J 2 bases short, with 10 bases between.

This chain joins TRBV4-3 and TRBJ2-1; 7 bases line up with TRBD2. The CDR3 sequence is 17 residues long. The J segment lost 0 bases and the V segment lost 0 bases, leaving 5 bases of the junction unmatched. Looked up from germline, CDR1 is LGHNA and CDR2 is YSLEER. The CDR3 region has the DNA TGCGCCAGCAGCCAAGATCCTCCGGGGGGCTCCTACAATGAGCAGTTCTTC. It codes for CASSQDPPGGSYNEQFF.

This sequence joins TRBV5-8 and TRBJ1-5; D uncertain. The CDR3 is 16 residues long. V dropped 0 bases and J dropped 0 bases, with 10 bases sitting between them. Germline V gene data show CDR1 as SGHTS and CDR2 as YDEGEE. CDR3 nucleotides: TGTGCCAGCAGCTTGGGGGCCCGATATAGCAATCAGCCCCAGCATTTT. Translated, it gives CASSLGARYSNQPQHF.

This clone appeared a single time. The chain is built from TRBV28 and TRBJ2-1, with 7 bases fitting TRBD2. The CDR3 loop spans 15 amino acids. Per the germline V gene, CDR1 is MDHEN and CDR2 is SYDVKM. V gave up 2 bases and J gave up 8 bases; unmatched junction bases: 9. The CDR3 DNA reads as TGTGCCAGCAGTTTAGGGGGGACTAAGATCGATGAGCAGTTCTTC. Translated: CASSLGGTKIDEQFF.

V usage is TRBV6-6 and J usage is TRBJ2-7; 8 nucleotides line up with TRBD1. The CDR3 totals 16 residues. V shed 2 bases and J 3 bases; nucleotides not matched to a gene: 9. Germline V gene data show CDR1 as MNHNY and CDR2 as SVGAGI (reference sequence). CDR3 region: CASSYPQGQANYEQYF. CDR3 coding DNA: TGTGCCAGCAGTTACCCGCAGGGACAGGCTAACTACGAGCAGTACTTC.

The V call is TRBV29-1, the J call TRBJ2-6; maybe TRBD2 (6 bases). The CDR3 extends over 16 amino acids. V lost 5 bases to trimming and J lost 0 bases, with 14 bases between them. CDR1 is SQVTM and CDR2 is ANQGSEA in the germline V gene. The CDR3 sequence is CSVTGTLTSGANVLTF. The CDR3 region has the DNA TGCAGCGTTACCGGGACTCTGACCTCTGGGGCCAACGTCCTGACTTTC.

This CDR3 is CASSLSVEYGYTF. The CDR3 DNA is TGTGCCAGCAGTCTAAGTGTAGAGTATGGCTACACCTTC. V and J are TRBV6-5 and TRBJ1-2, with unresolved D. Trimming took 5 bases from V and 5 from J, leaving 12 bases between them. The CDR3 runs to 13 residues. Germline lookup yields CDR1 MNHEY and CDR2 SVGAGI.

This clone showed up just once. The chain is built from TRBV6-6 and TRBJ2-2; TRBD1 is a possible D gene (5 bases). CDR3 length: 15 residues. Trimming left V 1 base short and J 6 bases short, with 12 bases between. The germline V gene encodes CDR1 MNHNY and CDR2 SVGAGI (reference sequence). This chain's CDR3 is CASSYFQGQAGELFF. The DNA of the CDR3 is TGTGCCAGCAGTTACTTTCAGGGTCAGGCCGGGGAGCTGTTTTTT.

V and J are TRBV5-4 and TRBJ2-3; 13 positions match TRBD2. Losses at the gene ends were 0 bases for V and 3 bases for J; bases not matched to a gene: 4. The CDR3 totals 17 residues. Germline CDR1 SGHNT, CDR2 YYREEE (reference sequence). The CDR3 loop reads CASSLGLAGGGTDTQYF. CDR3 DNA sequence: TGTGCCAGCAGCTTGGGACTAGCGGGAGGAGGGACAGATACGCAGTATTTT.

J is TRBJ2-1 and V is TRBV7-3, with D possibly TRBD1 on 6 matching bases. This CDR3 region has 14 residues. V dropped 6 bases and J dropped 9 bases, with 18 bases sitting between them. Germline V lookup: CDR1 SGHTA, CDR2 FQGTGA. CDR3: CASSTRTALGEQFF. CDR3 sequence (DNA): TGTGCCAGCAGTACGAGGACAGCTCTGGGTGAGCAGTTCTTC.

This rearrangement joins TRBV5-1 to TRBJ1-4, with D tentatively TRBD1 (5 bases). V lost 0 bases to trimming and J lost 4 bases, with 7 bases between them. This CDR3 has 14 residues. Germline V lookup: CDR1 SGHRS, CDR2 YFSETQ. The DNA for the CDR3 is TGCGCCAGCAGCTTGGGACAGATTAATGAAAAACTGTTTTTT. Translating gives CASSLGQINEKLFF. The variable domain in full, completed from reference TRBV5-1 and TRBJ1-4, reads KAGVTQTPRYLIKTRGQQVTLSCSPISGHRSVSWYQQTPGQGLQFLFEYFSETQRNKGNFPGRFSGRQFSNSRSEMNVSTLELGDSALYLCASSLGQINEKLFFGSGTQLSVL.

This chain uses TRBV30 with TRBJ1-2; tentative D call: TRBD1 (6 bases). The ends were cut back, 4 bases at V and 4 bases at J, with 13 bases in the middle. CDR3 length equals 13 residues. The germline gives CDR1 GTSNPN, CDR2 SVGIG (reference sequence). In nucleotides, the CDR3 is TGTGCCTGGAATTCGGGACACGTCTATGGCTACACCTTC. Encoded protein: CAWNSGHVYGYTF.

The chain uses TRBV28 and TRBJ1-6, with 8 bases matching TRBD1. CDR3 size: 15 residues. CDR1 and CDR2 from the germline V gene are MDHEN and SYDVKM. The V gene end was trimmed by 6 bases and the J gene end by 8 bases; junction bases not matched to a gene: 9. Here the CDR3 DNA reads TGTGCCAGCAGGAACCCCGGGACAGGCTATTCACCCCTCCACTTT. As protein: CASRNPGTGYSPLHF.

The chain recombines TRBV7-8 with TRBJ2-1; TRBD2 aligns across 8 bases. The junction had 14 bases not matched to a gene; V was cut back by 2 bases and J by 5 bases. The CDR3 is 18 residues long. Germline loops: CDR1 SGHVS, CDR2 FQNEAQ. This CDR3 reads CASSLRDQGLVFHNEQFF. As DNA, the CDR3 is TGTGCCAGCAGCTTACGGGACCAGGGACTAGTTTTCCACAATGAGCAGTTCTTC.

The rearrangement uses TRBV2 and TRBJ1-1; no clear D. V lost 3 bases and J lost 1, with 6 bases in between. The CDR3 runs to 13 residues. Germline assignment: CDR1 SNHLY and CDR2 FYNNEI. The CDR3 nucleotides are TGTGCCAGCAGTGACCTACCGAACACTGAAGCTTTCTTT. Translation: CASSDLPNTEAFF. The complete variable domain, with remaining parts taken from reference TRBV2 and TRBJ1-1, reads EPEVTQTPSHQVTQMGQEVILRCVPISNHLYFYWYRQILGQKVEFLVSFYNNEISEKSEIFDDQFSVERPDGSNFTLKIRSTKLEDSAMYFCASSDLPNTEAFFGQGTRLTVV.

The chain joins TRBV5-8 to TRBJ1-4; 9 bases are a match to TRBD1. Germline V gives CDR1 SGHTS, CDR2 YDEGEE. This CDR3 region has 17 residues. J lost 4 bases, V lost 4 bases, and 11 bases had no gene match. The CDR3 loop is CASSIVGTGRFNEKLFF. CDR3 sequence (DNA): TGTGCCAGCAGCATCGTAGGGACAGGGAGGTTTAATGAAAAACTGTTTTTT.

The chain uses TRBV7-3 and TRBJ2-1, with 7 positions matching TRBD2. J gave up 4 bases and V 8 bases, and 14 bases lay outside the gene matches. Germline lookup yields CDR1 SGHTA and CDR2 FQGTGA. This CDR3 has 16 residues. DNA for the CDR3: TGTGCCAGCTCTCGGACCCGGGAGCGGGGTTACAATGAGCAGTTCTTC. Translation: CASSRTRERGYNEQFF.

This clone was seen a handful of times. CDR3 amino acids: CATSDPKTGGLRETQYF. In DNA form, the CDR3 reads TGTGCCACCAGTGACCCTAAAACAGGGGGCTTAAGGGAGACCCAGTACTTC. The chain couples TRBV24-1 to TRBJ2-5; TRBD1 agrees at 9 bases. CDR1 is KGHDR and CDR2 is SFDVKD in the germline V gene. The CDR3 runs 17 residues. Trimming at V came to 4 bases and at J to 5 bases, leaving 13 bases not matched to a gene.

This clone was observed a single time. The J gene is TRBJ2-7, the V gene TRBV6-5; D may be TRBD2 (6 bases). V was clipped by 8 bases and J by 2 bases, with 13 bases between them. The CDR3 sequence is 13 residues long. Germline loops: CDR1 MNHEY, CDR2 SVGAGI. Here the CDR3 DNA reads TGTGCCAGCGGACCCGGGGGTACCTACGAGCAGTACTTC. Translation gives CASGPGGTYEQYF.

The rearrangement links TRBV6-5 to TRBJ2-7; D possibly corresponds to TRBD1 (6 bases). The CDR3 has 12 amino acids. Trimming removed 10 bases at V and 2 bases at J, with 12 bases between. Germline loops: CDR1 MNHEY, CDR2 SVGAGI. This chain's CDR3 is CATRDITYEQYF. The CDR3 DNA sequence: TGTGCCACCCGGGACATCACCTACGAGCAGTACTTC.

The chain uses TRBV5-1 and TRBJ2-2, with D perhaps TRBD2 (5 bases). CDR3 size: 12 residues. Looked up from germline, CDR1 is SGHRS and CDR2 is YFSETQ. With 3 bases removed from V and 6 bases from J, the gap between germline ends came to 6 bases. The CDR3 DNA reads as TGCGCCAGCAGCTCCGGGGCCGGGGAGCTGTTTTTT. Its translation: CASSSGAGELFF.

This chain joins TRBV11-2 and TRBJ2-5; TRBD2 might be the D (5 bases). This CDR3 contains 15 residues. Looked up from germline, CDR1 is SGHAT and CDR2 is FQNNGV. V gave up 1 base and J gave up 4 bases, with 13 bases separating them. CDR3 coding DNA: TGTGCCAGCAGCTTAGGTGGGTCCGAGGGAGAGACCCAGTACTTC. This gives the protein CASSLGGSEGETQYF. Using reference TRBV11-2 and TRBJ2-5 for the parts outside the CDR3, the full variable domain is EAGVAQSPRYKIIEKRQSVAFWCNPISGHATLYWYQQILGQGPKLLIQFQNNGVVDDSQLPKDRFSAERLKGVDSTLKIQPAKLEDSAVYLCASSLGGSEGETQYFGPGTRLLVL.

V and J are TRBV11-2 and TRBJ2-5, with D perhaps matching TRBD2 (5 bases). Germline V gene data show CDR1 as SGHAT and CDR2 as FQNNGV. The CDR3 extends over 19 amino acids. Trimming removed 1 base from V and 2 bases from J, with 23 bases in between. CDR3 amino acids: CASSLVATGKVGRQETQYF. DNA for the CDR3: TGTGCCAGCAGCTTAGTCGCTACGGGGAAAGTTGGCCGTCAAGAGACCCAGTACTTC. Full variable domain (rest looked up from reference TRBV11-2 and TRBJ2-5): EAGVAQSPRYKIIEKRQSVAFWCNPISGHATLYWYQQILGQGPKLLIQFQNNGVVDDSQLPKDRFSAERLKGVDSTLKIQPAKLEDSAVYLCASSLVATGKVGRQETQYFGPGTRLLVL.

This clone was observed once. The CDR3 sequence: CASSFSLPREKLFF. DNA for the CDR3: TGTGCCAGCAGCTTCAGTCTGCCTAGAGAAAAACTGTTTTTT. This chain uses TRBV7-9 with TRBJ1-4; unclear D gene. CDR3 length: 14 residues. Germline assignment: CDR1 SEHNR and CDR2 FQNEAQ (reference sequence). V was shortened by 3 bases and J by 8 bases, with 13 bases between the two germline ends. Drawing the rest from reference TRBV7-9 and TRBJ1-4, the complete variable domain is DTGVSQNPRHKITKRGQNVTFRCDPISEHNRLYWYRQTLGQGPEFLTYFQNEAQLEKSRLLSDRFSAERPKGSFSTLEIQRTEQGDSAMYLCASSFSLPREKLFFGSGTQLSVL.

The DNA for the CDR3 is TGTGCCAGCAGTGGGGGGGGGAACACTGAAGCTTTCTTT. The encoded protein is CASSGGGNTEAFF. The chain joins TRBV12-3 or TRBV12-4 to TRBJ1-1, with D tentatively TRBD1 (5 bases). This CDR3 is built from 13 residues. Between the trimmed V and J ends, which lost 5 bases and 1 base, there was a span of 8 bases.

The chain is built from TRBV18 and TRBJ2-7; tentatively, D is TRBD1 (6 bases). CDR3 length: 16 residues. Trimming removed 3 bases from V and 6 bases from J, with 21 bases in between. CDR1 is KGHSH, CDR2 LQKENI, per germline. The DNA of the CDR3 is TGTGCCAGCTCACCCCTGGGGGCGGGCCGACCCACCGAGCAGTACTTC. As protein: CASSPLGAGRPTEQYF.

This chain joins TRBV4-3 and TRBJ2-1; TRBD2 matches 14 bases. The V gene's germline CDR1 is LGHNA and CDR2 YSLEER. The J segment lost 8 bases and the V segment lost 3 bases, leaving 3 bases of the junction unmatched. The CDR3 is 15 residues long. The CDR3 region has the DNA TGCGCCAGCAGCCAGGGGACTAGCGGGAGCGATGAGCAGTTCTTC. Its translation: CASSQGTSGSDEQFF.

Here the CDR3 reads CASSVRKTSGANTGELFF. In nucleotides, the CDR3 is TGTGCCAGCAGCGTAAGAAAGACTAGCGGTGCGAACACCGGGGAGCTGTTTTTT. The genes are TRBV9 and TRBJ2-2; the match to TRBD2 covers 9 bases. With 1 base clipped from V and 0 bases from J, the junction kept 7 bases outside the gene matches. The CDR3 covers 18 residues. In germline, CDR1 is SGDLS, CDR2 YYNGEE. Combining the CDR3 with reference TRBV9 and TRBJ2-2 gives the whole variable domain DSGVTQTPKHLITATGQRVTLRCSPRSGDLSVYWYQQSLDQGLQFLIQYYNGEERAKGNILERFSAQQFPDLHSELNLSSLELGDSALYFCASSVRKTSGANTGELFFGEGSRLTVL.

The CDR3 sequence: CSVVASGRSEQYF. The CDR3 DNA follows: TGCAGCGTTGTAGCTAGCGGGAGAAGCGAGCAGTACTTC. The chain is built from TRBV29-1 and TRBJ2-7; 10 bases line up with TRBD2. Trimming cost V 4 bases and J 6 bases; bases outside gene matches: 6. The germline V gene encodes CDR1 SQVTM and CDR2 ANQGSEA. The CDR3 is 13 amino acids.